This T cell receptor beta chain was identified in a study of identifying expanded T cells in peripheral blood. General observations from the study: Roughly 1.2 clones differed between technical replicates, versus 16.4 and 19 over time. Across healthy donors, higher total template counts meant significantly greater approximately 2-week count variance.

Healthy donors had no documented immune events, such as infections, while sampled. V was cut by 2 bases and J by 1 base, with 9 bases left in between. The V gene's germline CDR1 is SGHTA and CDR2 FQGTGA. The CDR3 covers 14 residues. Turning to this clone: The antigen is undetermined.

Libraries were prepared by immunoSEQ multiplex PCR; TCRdb keeps only in-frame clonotypes and omits some of them. The sample lists approximately 130,000 clones; 65% to 90% were seen once. Sequenced sample: blood. The V call is TRBV7-3, the J call TRBJ2-7; D remains ambiguous. The receptor was isolated from a person between 18 and 75 years old in good health. This chain's CDR3 is CASSLAPSSYEQYF. The CDR3 coding sequence is TGTGCCAGCAGCTTAGCTCCGAGTTCCTACGAGCAGTACTTC.